This TCR beta chain was found in a study of early T cells in non-severe SARS-CoV-2 infection. Study-wide background: Chains from this unsorted whole-blood bulk RNA could not be paired.

CDR3 length equals 17 residues. The ends lost 1 base at V and 4 bases at J; junction bases unmatched: 12. Germline CDR1 DFQATT, CDR2 SNEGSKA (reference sequence). This clonotype has ten or more counts. Its antigen is not known. Whole-study findings and limits: Anti-spike CD8 responses were favored in VDJdb matching, and private and CD4 specificities were missed.

Individual cDNA molecules received unique molecular identifiers during library preparation. TCRdb processed the 5' RACE reads anew with MiXCR; each CDR3 protein has one entry. The sample yields around 39,000 distinct CDR3 sequences, 7.5% to 9% seen once. This TCR came from an adult who was a healthcare worker with PCR-confirmed SARS-CoV-2 infection or an uninfected control (not recorded which). The chain carries TRBV20-1 and TRBJ2-3; 9 nucleotides line up with TRBD1. This material consisted of whole blood, taken at baseline. CDR3 nucleotide sequence: TGCAGTGCTAGAGCTCGCGCCGGGACAGGGCACCCAGATACGCAGTATTTT. Translation gives CSARARAGTGHPDTQYF.